Described below is a single TCR beta chain sequence and its context. Sequencing used immunoSEQ multiplex PCR; TCRdb keeps in-frame clones, though not all of them. The repertoire includes a few hundred thousand clones, around 91% of them detected once, and about 3.3% sits in the top ten. Germline V gene data show CDR1 as MDHEN and CDR2 as SYDVKM. The germline V and J ends were trimmed by 3 bases and 3 bases, with 14 bases remaining between them. The CDR3 spans 16 residues. This entry comes from a study of blood T cell repertoires in COVID-19. Material: PBMCs or T cells enriched from blood (not recorded which). The receptor was isolated from a woman between 18 and 29 years old in a cohort exposed to, infected with or recovered from COVID-19 (not recorded which). V gene TRBV28 combines with J gene TRBJ2-2; D might be TRBD2 (6 bases). CDR3 bases: TGTGCCAGCAGTTTGCCGGGAGTAAGGGACACCGGGGAGCTGTTTTTT. Protein product: CASSLPGVRDTGELFF. The full variable domain, rest sourced from reference TRBV28 and TRBJ2-2, is DVKVTQSSRYLVKRTGEKVFLECVQDMDHENMFWYRQDPGLGLRLIYFSYDVKMKEKGDIPEGYSVSREKKERFSLILESASTNQTSMYLCASSLPGVRDTGELFFGEGSRLTVL.